The T cell receptor (beta chain) described here comes from a study of T cells in Graves' hyperthyroidism and ophthalmopathy (dated 2019 in TCRdb). At the level of the whole study: Peripheral blood samples were taken at initial diagnosis, before any treatment was given. According to the paper, TCR Vbeta CDR3 sequencing was carried out on about 140 peripheral blood samples, which came from 40 to 45 ophthalmopathy, under 80 hyperthyroidism and about 17 progressor patients. The roughly 99 discovery patients were divided at random into training and test sets in a 7:3 ratio. Once sampling was done, hyperthyroidism patients were given methimazole at a starting dose of 30 mg daily, whereas ophthalmopathy patients were given high-dose intravenous methylprednisolone. Whether ophthalmopathy could be predicted prospectively was tested in an independent validation cohort made up of about 18 hyperthyroidism patients plus 17 patients who later progressed to ophthalmopathy. To identify distinguishing TCR V-J signatures, a discovery cohort of roughly 100 patients was used, comprising some 43 with Graves' ophthalmopathy and around 60 with stable Graves' hyperthyroidism. In addition, the study compared T-cell repertoires in thyroid tissue and in blood from roughly 6 Graves' hyperthyroidism patients. Study-wide findings and limitations: A 13 V-J signature model separated ophthalmopathy from stable hyperthyroidism, with around 90% sensitivity and roughly 81% specificity in cross-validation and 80%/75% in testing. Sample size was not statistically predetermined, and blinding of investigators to group allocation was not performed. In validation, progression to ophthalmopathy was predicted by the model with 55% to 71% sensitivity and just over 72% specificity, a median of about 6.8 months before onset. Most expanded thyroid clonotypes (frequency above 0.001) were also found in blood, which suggests that blood repertoires may mirror thyroid immune responses.

This clonotype has ten or more counts. Its binding antigen is unknown. Per-base qualities were not stored, and no clone one base away is much larger. The hyperthyroidism patients were between 18 and 65 years old and newly diagnosed, with a disease duration of less than 2 months. Patients with uncontrolled infections, other autoimmune diseases, pregnancy or lactation were excluded. Clinical symptoms, serum thyroxine and TRAb, thyroid ultrasound, and orbital computed tomography formed the basis for the diagnoses. Blood from progressor patients was drawn when they were first diagnosed with hyperthyroidism, before any ophthalmopathy symptoms appeared. PBMCs were isolated from about 9.1 ml of fresh peripheral blood by Ficoll-Paque density gradient centrifugation. Progressor patients were defined as those initially diagnosed with Graves' hyperthyroidism in whom ophthalmopathy developed during follow-up. Total RNA was extracted with Trizol reagent, and quality was checked on an Agilent 2100 Bioanalyzer.

Germline trimming amounts to 6 bases on V and 3 bases on J, with 10 as the count of junction bases outside the gene matches. The CDR3 goes from the cysteine to the phenylalanine over 15 residues. The sequence is cut down to CDR3 DNA, 45 bases in frame from base 1. The germline V gene supplies CDR1 SGHTA and CDR2 FQGTGA. The TCR beta CDR3 regions were amplified from the RNA transcripts. The first round of RT-PCR for the TCR CDR3 was performed with the HTBI primer set and the Qiagen OneStep RT-PCR kit. Libraries were constructed in a second round of multiplex PCR, after which size selection and purification were carried out. Paired-end sequencing of the libraries was performed with 100 bp reads on an Illumina HiSeq2000. As for the original processing: SOAPnuke was used to process the raw data, removing reads that contained adapters or uncalled bases, had a mean Phred below 15, or lacked an exact match to the constant primer or identifier. COPE v1.2.5 was used to merge the high-quality paired reads, and each unique nucleotide sequence was defined as a clonotype. MiTCR v1.1 was used to align the clonotypes against IMGT TRBV, TRBD and TRBJ reference segments. Only V-J combinations with frequency above 0.0001, covering 99% to 99.2% of repertoires, were analysed. A TCS score was defined as the ratio of F50 (clonal expansion) to E x V (chaos), with BLOSUM62-based TCRdist applied between CDR3 peptides within each V-J. Welch's t-statistics and random forest reduced some 510 V-J features to about 12, which were used in a naive Bayes classifier (R e1071). Through fastp at Q25 and MiXCR, TCRdb rebuilt clones from the public reads, retaining in-frame beta chains. Each CDR3 protein gets just one entry, which takes the most common genes and DNA from the rows behind it. TCRdb's processing, not the authors' own work, is the source of the V and J calls. This sample gives about 720,000 distinct CDR3 sequences in total; around 20% of them show up just once. The biggest ten clones account for over 15% of the sample.

The V gene is TRBV7-3 and the J gene is TRBJ1-1, with 7 junctional bases fitting TRBD1. This receptor was obtained from a woman aged 50 to 60 with Graves' hyperthyroidism that later progressed to Graves' ophthalmopathy. Sequencing input: blood. The nucleotide sequence is given as TGTGCCAGCAGTCCCACCTCCAGGGGGGACACTGAAGCTTTCTTT. Translated, it gives CASSPTSRGDTEAFF.